This TCR beta chain comes out of a study of cytomegalovirus exposure and HLA in healthy donors. Study-level points and caveats: Investigators reported under 200 TCR beta chains as tied to cytomegalovirus. Evidence from a later analysis indicated that most CMV-associated TCR beta chains looked HLA-restricted. More clonal expansion characterized HLA-associated TCR beta chains than equally common others in a later analysis.

The PCR had 60 Vbeta and 13 Jbeta primers. Produced via immunoSEQ multiplex PCR; TCRdb's table is partial and in-frame only. Found here are about 100,000 clones, around 77% of them singletons; the top ten hold 8% to 10%. Concerning this clone: Antigen: not known.

The CDR3 totals 14 residues. The germline gives CDR1 SGHNT, CDR2 YYREEE (reference sequence). V lost 0 bases and J lost 5, with 10 bases in between. The V gene is TRBV5-4, the J gene TRBJ2-3; the D gene is possibly TRBD1 (5 bases). The sequence was collected from a male donor in good health and CMV-seropositive. The source material was PBMCs. Here the CDR3 reads CASSLGLGVDTQYF. Written as DNA, the CDR3 is TGTGCCAGCAGCTTGGGCCTAGGGGTAGATACGCAGTATTTT.